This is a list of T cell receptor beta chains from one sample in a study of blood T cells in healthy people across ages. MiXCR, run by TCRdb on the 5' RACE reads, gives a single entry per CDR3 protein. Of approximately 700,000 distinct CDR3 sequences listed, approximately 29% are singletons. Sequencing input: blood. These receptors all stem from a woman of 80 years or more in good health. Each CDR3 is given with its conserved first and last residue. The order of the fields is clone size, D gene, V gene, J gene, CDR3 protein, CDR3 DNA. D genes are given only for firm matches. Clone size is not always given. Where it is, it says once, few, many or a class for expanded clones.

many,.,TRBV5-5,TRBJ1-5,CASSFYGSNQPQHF,TGTGCCAGCAGCTTTTACGGTAGCAATCAGCCCCAGCATTTT
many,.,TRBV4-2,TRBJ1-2,CASSQENTGRRYTF,TGTGCCAGCAGCCAAGAAAATACGGGCCGACGCTACACCTTC
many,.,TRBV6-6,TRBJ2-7,CATLTGWSSYEQYF,TGTGCCACCTTGACAGGTTGGAGCTCCTACGAGCAGTACTTC
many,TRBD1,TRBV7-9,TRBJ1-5,CASRRDRGFQPVWPQHF,TGTGCCAGCAGAAGGGACAGGGGGTTCCAACCCGTATGGCCCCAGCATTTT
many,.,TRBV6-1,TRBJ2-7,CASSESGVHEQYF,TGTGCCAGCAGTGAATCGGGGGTCCACGAGCAGTACTTC
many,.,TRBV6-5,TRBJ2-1,CASSSIQLGSEQFF,TGTGCCAGCAGTTCCATTCAGTTGGGATCGGAGCAGTTCTTC
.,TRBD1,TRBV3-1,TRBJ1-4,CASSDTGQTNEKLFF,TGTGCCAGCAGCGACACGGGACAGACTAATGAAAAACTGTTTTTT
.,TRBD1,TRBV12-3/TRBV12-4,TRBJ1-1,CASSTSGQGNTEAFF,TGTGCCAGCAGTACCTCCGGACAGGGGAACACTGAAGCTTTCTTT
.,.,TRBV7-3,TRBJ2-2,CASSLSLGTATGELFF,TGTGCCAGCAGCCTATCCTTGGGGACGGCCACCGGGGAGCTGTTTTTT
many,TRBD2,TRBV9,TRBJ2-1,CASSAGWGGYNEQFF,TGTGCCAGCAGCGCCGGTTGGGGGGGATACAATGAGCAGTTCTTC